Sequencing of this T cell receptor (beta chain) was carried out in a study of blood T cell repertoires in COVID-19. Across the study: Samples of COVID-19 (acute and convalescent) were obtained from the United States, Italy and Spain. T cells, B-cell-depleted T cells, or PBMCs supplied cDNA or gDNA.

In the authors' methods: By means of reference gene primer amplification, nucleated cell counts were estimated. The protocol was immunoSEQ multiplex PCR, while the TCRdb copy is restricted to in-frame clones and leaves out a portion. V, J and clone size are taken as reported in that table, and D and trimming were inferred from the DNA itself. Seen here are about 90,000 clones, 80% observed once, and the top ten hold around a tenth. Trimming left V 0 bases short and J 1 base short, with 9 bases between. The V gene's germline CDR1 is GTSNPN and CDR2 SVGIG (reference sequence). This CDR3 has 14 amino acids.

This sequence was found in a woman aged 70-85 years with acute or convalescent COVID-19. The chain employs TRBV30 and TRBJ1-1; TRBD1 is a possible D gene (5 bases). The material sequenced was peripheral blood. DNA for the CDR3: TGTGCCTGGAGTGTATGGGGCAGGAACACTGAAGCTTTCTTT. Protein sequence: CAWSVWGRNTEAFF.